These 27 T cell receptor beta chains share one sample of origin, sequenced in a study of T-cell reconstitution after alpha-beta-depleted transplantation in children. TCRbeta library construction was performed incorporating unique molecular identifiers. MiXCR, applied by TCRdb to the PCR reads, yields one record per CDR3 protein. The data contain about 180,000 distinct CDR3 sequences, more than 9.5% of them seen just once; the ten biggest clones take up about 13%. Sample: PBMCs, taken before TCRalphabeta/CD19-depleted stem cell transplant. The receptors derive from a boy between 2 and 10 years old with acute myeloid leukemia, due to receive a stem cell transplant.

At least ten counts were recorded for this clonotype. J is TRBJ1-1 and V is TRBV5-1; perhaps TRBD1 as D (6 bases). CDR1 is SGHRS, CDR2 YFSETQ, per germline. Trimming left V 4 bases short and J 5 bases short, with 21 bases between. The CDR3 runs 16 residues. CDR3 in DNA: TGCGCCAGCAGCGCCAGGGGCGCGGCGGTGGGTACTGAAGCTTTCTTT. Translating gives CASSARGAAVGTEAFF.

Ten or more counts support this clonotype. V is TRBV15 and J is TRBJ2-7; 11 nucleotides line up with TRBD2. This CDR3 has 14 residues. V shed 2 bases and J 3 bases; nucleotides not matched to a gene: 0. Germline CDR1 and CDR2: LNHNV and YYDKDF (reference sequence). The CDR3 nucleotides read TGTGCCACCAGCAGAACTAGCGGGAGCTACGAGCAGTACTTC. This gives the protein CATSRTSGSYEQYF.

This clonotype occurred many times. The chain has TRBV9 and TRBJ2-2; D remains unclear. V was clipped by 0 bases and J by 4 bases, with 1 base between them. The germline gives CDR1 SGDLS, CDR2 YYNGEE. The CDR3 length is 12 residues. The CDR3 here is CASSVGTGELFF. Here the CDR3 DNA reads TGTGCCAGCAGCGTAGGCACCGGGGAGCTGTTTTTT.

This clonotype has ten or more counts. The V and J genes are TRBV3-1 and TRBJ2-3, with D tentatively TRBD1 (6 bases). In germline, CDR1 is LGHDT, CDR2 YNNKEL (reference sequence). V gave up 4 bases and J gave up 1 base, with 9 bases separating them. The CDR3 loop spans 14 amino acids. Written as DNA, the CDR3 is TGTGCCAGCAGCCGCCGACAGGGCACAGATACGCAGTATTTT. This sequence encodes CASSRRQGTDTQYF.

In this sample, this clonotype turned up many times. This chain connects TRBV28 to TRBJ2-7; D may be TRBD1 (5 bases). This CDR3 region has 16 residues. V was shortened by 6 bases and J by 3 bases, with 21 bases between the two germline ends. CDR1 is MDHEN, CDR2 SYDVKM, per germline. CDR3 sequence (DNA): TGTGCCAGCAGCTTGACGGACGTGGGGCGCCTCTACGAGCAGTACTTC. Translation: CASSLTDVGRLYEQYF.

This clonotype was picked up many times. CDR3 loop: CASSPRGFYTEAFF. The DNA of the CDR3 is TGTGCCAGCAGTCCGAGGGGTTTCTATACTGAAGCTTTCTTT. The rearrangement joins TRBV6-5 to TRBJ1-1; D is possibly TRBD1 (5 bases). The CDR3 sequence is 14 residues long. The V and J ends lost 5 bases and 5 bases respectively, with 15 bases between them. CDR1 and CDR2 from the germline V gene are MNHEY and SVGAGI.

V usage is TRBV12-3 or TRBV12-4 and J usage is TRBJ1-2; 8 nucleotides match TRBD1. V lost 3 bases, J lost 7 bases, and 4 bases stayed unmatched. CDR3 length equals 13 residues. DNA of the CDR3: TGTGCCAGCAGTTTCAGGGGGCGGGTTGGCTACACCTTC. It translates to CASSFRGRVGYTF.

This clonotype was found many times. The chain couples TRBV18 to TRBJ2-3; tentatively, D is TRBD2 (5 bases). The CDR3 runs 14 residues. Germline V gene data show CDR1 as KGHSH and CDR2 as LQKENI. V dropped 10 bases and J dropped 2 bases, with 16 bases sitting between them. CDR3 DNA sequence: TGTGCCATCTTTGTCCGGGATCTCACAGATACGCAGTATTTT. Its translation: CAIFVRDLTDTQYF.

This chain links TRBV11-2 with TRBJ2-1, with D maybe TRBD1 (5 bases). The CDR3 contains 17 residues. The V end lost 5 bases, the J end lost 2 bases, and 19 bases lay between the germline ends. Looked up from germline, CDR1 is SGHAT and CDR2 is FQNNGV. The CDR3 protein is CASSLHSPQGPYNEQFF. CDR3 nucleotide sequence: TGTGCCAGCAGCCTACATTCGCCCCAGGGTCCCTACAATGAGCAGTTCTTC.

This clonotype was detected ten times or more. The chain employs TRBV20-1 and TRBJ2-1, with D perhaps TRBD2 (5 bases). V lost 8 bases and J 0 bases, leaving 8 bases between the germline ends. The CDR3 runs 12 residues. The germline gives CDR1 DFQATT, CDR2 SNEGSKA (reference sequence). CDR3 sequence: CSSGDSYNEQFF. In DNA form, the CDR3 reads TGCAGTAGCGGAGACTCCTACAATGAGCAGTTCTTC.

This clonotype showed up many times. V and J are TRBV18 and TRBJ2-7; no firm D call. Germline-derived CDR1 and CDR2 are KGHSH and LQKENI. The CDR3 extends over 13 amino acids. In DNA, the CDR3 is TGTGCCAGCTCCATCAATCCGGAACAGATTGGAACCGTC. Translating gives CASSINPEQIGTV.

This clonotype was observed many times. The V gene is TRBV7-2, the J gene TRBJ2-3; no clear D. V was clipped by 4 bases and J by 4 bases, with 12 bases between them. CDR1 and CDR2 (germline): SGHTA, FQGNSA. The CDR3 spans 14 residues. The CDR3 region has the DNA TGTGCCAGCAGCTCGTTAAGCTCCTCAGATACGCAGTATTTT. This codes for CASSSLSSSDTQYF.

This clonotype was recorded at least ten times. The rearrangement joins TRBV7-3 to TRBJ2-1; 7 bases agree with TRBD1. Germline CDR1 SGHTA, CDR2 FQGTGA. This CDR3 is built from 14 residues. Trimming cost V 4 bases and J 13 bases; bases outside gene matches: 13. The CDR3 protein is CASSSDRLVGDQFF. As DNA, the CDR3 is TGTGCCAGCAGCTCGGACAGGCTGGTCGGTGATCAGTTCTTC.

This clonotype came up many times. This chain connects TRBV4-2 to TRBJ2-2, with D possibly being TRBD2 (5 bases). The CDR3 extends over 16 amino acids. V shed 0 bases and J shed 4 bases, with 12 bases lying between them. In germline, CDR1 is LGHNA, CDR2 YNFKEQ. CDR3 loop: CASSQEGTAGTGELFF. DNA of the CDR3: TGTGCCAGCAGCCAAGAGGGTACCGCGGGCACCGGGGAGCTGTTTTTT.

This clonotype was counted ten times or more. The CDR3 bases are TGTGCCAGCAGTCTAGTCCCGGGGGGGAATGAGCAGTTCTTC. Translating gives CASSLVPGGNEQFF. This chain joins TRBV12-3 or TRBV12-4 and TRBJ2-1; TRBD2 matches 8 bases. V was clipped by 5 bases and J by 7 bases; unmatched bases: 7. There are 14 residues in the CDR3.

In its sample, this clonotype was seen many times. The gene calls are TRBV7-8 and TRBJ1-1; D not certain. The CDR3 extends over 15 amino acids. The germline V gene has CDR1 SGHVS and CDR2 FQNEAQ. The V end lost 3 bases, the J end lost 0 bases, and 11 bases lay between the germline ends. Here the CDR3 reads CASSFLQNLNTEAFF. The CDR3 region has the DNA TGTGCCAGCAGCTTCTTACAGAACCTGAACACTGAAGCTTTCTTT.

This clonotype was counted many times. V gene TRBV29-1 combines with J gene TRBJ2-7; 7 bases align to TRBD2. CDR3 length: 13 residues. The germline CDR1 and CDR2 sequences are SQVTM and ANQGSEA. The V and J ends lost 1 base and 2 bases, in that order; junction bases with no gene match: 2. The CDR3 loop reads CSVEVSGAYEQYF. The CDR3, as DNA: TGCAGCGTTGAAGTAAGCGGGGCCTACGAGCAGTACTTC.

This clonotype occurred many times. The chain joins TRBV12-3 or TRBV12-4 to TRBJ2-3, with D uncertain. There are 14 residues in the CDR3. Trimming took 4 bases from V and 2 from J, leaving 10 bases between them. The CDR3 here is CASSSGPYTDTQYF. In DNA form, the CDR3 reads TGTGCCAGCAGTTCCGGGCCCTACACAGATACGCAGTATTTT.

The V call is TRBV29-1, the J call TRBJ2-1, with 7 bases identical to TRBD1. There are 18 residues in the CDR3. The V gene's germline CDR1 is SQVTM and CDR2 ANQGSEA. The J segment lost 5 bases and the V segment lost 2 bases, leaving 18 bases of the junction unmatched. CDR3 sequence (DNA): TGCAGCGTTGAAAGGCTAGGGGGCCTGAACTGGCAACACAATGAGCAGTTCTTC. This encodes CSVERLGGLNWQHNEQFF.

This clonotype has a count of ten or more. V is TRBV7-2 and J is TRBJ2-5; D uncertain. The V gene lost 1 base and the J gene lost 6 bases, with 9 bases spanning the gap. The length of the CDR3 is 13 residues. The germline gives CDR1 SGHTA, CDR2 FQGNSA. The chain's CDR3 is CASSLVQKQTQYF. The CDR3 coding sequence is TGTGCCAGCAGCTTAGTTCAAAAACAGACCCAGTACTTC.

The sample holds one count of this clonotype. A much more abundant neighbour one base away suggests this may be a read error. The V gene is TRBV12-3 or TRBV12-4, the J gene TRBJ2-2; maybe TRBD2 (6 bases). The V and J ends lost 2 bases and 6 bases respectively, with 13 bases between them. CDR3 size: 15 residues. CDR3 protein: CASSLRSGSSGELFF. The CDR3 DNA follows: TGTGCCAGCAGTTTACGTAGCGGATCGTCCGGGGAGCTGTTTTTT.

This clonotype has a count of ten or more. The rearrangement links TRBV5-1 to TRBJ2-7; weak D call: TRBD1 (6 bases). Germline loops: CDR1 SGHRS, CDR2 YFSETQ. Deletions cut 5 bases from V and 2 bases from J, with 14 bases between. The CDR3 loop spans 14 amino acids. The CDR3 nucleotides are TGCGCCAGCAGAGCAGGGGCAGAAACCTACGAGCAGTACTTC. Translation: CASRAGAETYEQYF.

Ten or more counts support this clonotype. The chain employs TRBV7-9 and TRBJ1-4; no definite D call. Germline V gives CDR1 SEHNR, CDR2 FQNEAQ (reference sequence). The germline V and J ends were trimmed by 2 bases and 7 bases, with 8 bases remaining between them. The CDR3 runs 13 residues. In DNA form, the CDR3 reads TGTGCCAGCAGCTTATCGGGCCCTGAAAAACTGTTTTTT. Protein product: CASSLSGPEKLFF.

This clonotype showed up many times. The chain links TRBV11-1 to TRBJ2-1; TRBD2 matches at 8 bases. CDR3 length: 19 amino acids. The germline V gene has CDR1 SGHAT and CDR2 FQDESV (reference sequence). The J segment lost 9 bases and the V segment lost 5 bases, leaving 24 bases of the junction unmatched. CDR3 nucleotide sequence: TGTGCCAGCAGCATATCCCGCTTAACCGGGACTAGTAGCTCGGCTGAGCAGTTCTTC. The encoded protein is CASSISRLTGTSSSAEQFF.

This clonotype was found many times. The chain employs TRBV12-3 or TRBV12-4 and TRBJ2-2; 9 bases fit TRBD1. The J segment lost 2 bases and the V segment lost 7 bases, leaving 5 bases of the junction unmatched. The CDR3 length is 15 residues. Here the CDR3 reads CASNPGQGNTGELFF. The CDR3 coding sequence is TGTGCCAGCAACCCGGGACAGGGCAACACCGGGGAGCTGTTTTTT.

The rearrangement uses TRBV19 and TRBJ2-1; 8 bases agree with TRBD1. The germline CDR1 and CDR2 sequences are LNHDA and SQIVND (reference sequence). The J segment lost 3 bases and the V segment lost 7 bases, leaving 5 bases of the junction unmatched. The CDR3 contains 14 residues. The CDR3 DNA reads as TGTGCCAGTACCACGGACAGGGTCTACAATGAGCAGTTCTTC. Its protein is CASTTDRVYNEQFF.

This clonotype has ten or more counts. CDR3 in DNA: TGTGCCATCAGAAACGGAGGAACGCGGGAGACCCAGTACTTC. This translates into CAIRNGGTRETQYF. The chain couples TRBV10-3 to TRBJ2-5, with D perhaps matching TRBD2 (5 bases). The CDR3 covers 14 residues. The V and J ends lost 6 bases and 5 bases respectively, with 16 bases between them. Germline V gene sequence: CDR1 ENHRY, CDR2 SYGVKD.